The T cell receptor (beta chain) under discussion was sequenced for a study of sequential checkpoint blockade in melanoma. Looking at the study overall: After nivolumab or ipilimumab alone, 20 to 25 patients had week-13 rebiopsies.

Produced via immunoSEQ multiplex PCR; TCRdb's table is partial and in-frame only. The sample carries 20,000 to 25,000 clones, 27% recorded once. As for treatment: randomized to nivolumab then ipilimumab (arm A) or the reverse (arm B). This CDR3 region has 14 residues. V was clipped by 2 bases and J by 4 bases, with 11 bases between them. Germline loops: CDR1 SGHDN, CDR2 FVKESK. This rearrangement joins TRBV14 to TRBJ2-5; maybe TRBD1 (5 bases). This receptor was taken from a human donor with melanoma. The sequenced sample was tumor tissue (inferred from file names), obtained from a patient given nivolumab and ipilimumab in sequence. CDR3 nucleotides: TGTGCCAGCAGCCAAAGCGACAGAGGAGAGACCCAGTACTTC. Its translation: CASSQSDRGETQYF.